The entry below gives a single T cell receptor (beta chain) sequence along with its context. Its antigen is as yet unknown. This CDR3 spans 15 amino acids. From germline, CDR1 is SGHNT and CDR2 YENEEA. Losses at the gene ends were 3 bases for V and 6 bases for J; bases not matched to a gene: 5. This sample was included in a study of T cell repertoires in cytomegalovirus infection. MiXCR, applied by TCRdb to the reads, yields one record per CDR3 protein. The data show 300,000 or so distinct CDR3 sequences, 20% to 25% seen once. This sample comprised cultured PBMCs, obtained from culture after CMV antigen stimulation. The receptor's source is a human donor in good health (CMV status not recorded). Some clones in this sample may be carry-over from other donors' samples. This rearrangement joins TRBV11-3 to TRBJ2-1, with 10 positions matching TRBD2. The CDR3 sequence is CASSLPSGSSNEQFF. The CDR3 coding sequence is TGTGCCAGCAGCTTGCCTAGCGGGAGTTCCAATGAGCAGTTCTTC.